Detailed here is one TCR beta chain. Its antigen is unknown. The CDR3 covers 16 residues. Clones were read by immunoSEQ multiplex PCR, and TCRdb kept only the in-frame ones, dropping some. The table lists 50,000 to 70,000 clones, about 73% of them singletons. These data belong to a study of a mutant IDH1 vaccine in newly diagnosed glioma. Stated time point: week 35, safety follow-up. Doses of 300 ug of mutant IDH1 20-mer peptide were given with topical imiquimod. The J gene is TRBJ2-1, the V gene TRBV21-1; TRBD2, as called in the table, went unchecked against the DNA. TRBV21-1 is marked as a pseudogene. The TCR comes from a man in his fifties or sixties with glioma. The sequencing here drew on PBMCs, taken from a glioma patient whose treatment included an IDH1 peptide vaccine. In nucleotides, the CDR3 is TGTGCCAGCAGCATATTAGCGGGGGGGGCTTACAATGAGCAGTTCTTC. Translation gives CASSILAGGAYNEQFF.